These T cell receptor beta chains were read from a single sample in a study of CXCR3-negative and CXCR3-positive naive CD8 T cells. TCRdb re-called the 5' RACE reads and shows each CDR3 protein once, DNA omitted. The repertoire shows 90,000 to 150,000 distinct CDR3 sequences; the top ten hold roughly 0.35%. The material sequenced was naive CXCR3+ CD8+ T cells from blood. The receptors come from a human donor in good health. Some clones in this sample may be carry-over from other donors' samples. Each CDR3 is given with its conserved first and last residue.

CDR3 protein	V gene	J gene
CSVERGKLSYNEQFF	TRBV29-1	TRBJ2-1
CASSSLDGRPEAFF	TRBV12-3/TRBV12-4	TRBJ1-1
CSVDGLSGRNEQFF	TRBV29-1	TRBJ2-1
CASSLIGAGSTYNEQFF	TRBV7-3	TRBJ2-1
CASSQVVTRKETQYF	TRBV14	TRBJ2-5
CASSISGRGGQETQYF	TRBV7-8	TRBJ2-5
CASSFPGSPNTGELFF	TRBV28	TRBJ2-2
CASGISGARSHNEQFF	TRBV7-9	TRBJ2-1
CASSQDSTPGEQFF	TRBV4-2	TRBJ2-1
CASSPRLDYTGELFF	TRBV28	TRBJ2-2
CSVAGRQRGNIEQYF	TRBV29-1	TRBJ2-7
CASSQDRGAEAFF	TRBV4-2	TRBJ1-1
CASRGTGGELFF	TRBV2	TRBJ2-2
CASSVRGSLIPYNEQFF	TRBV2	TRBJ2-1
CSARNSGELFF	TRBV20-1	TRBJ2-2
CSASIVSGLGVETQYF	TRBV20-1	TRBJ2-5
CASSLTSGRYEQYF	TRBV5-1	TRBJ2-7
CSVPLPGAGHYEQYF	TRBV29-1	TRBJ2-7
CASSPIAGGPTDTQYF	TRBV9	TRBJ2-3
CASSEGGLRTASYEQYF	TRBV2	TRBJ2-7
CASSYTNNEQFF	TRBV28	TRBJ2-1
CASSYLGHTEAFF	TRBV6-5	TRBJ1-1
CASADRGDASETQYF	TRBV6-2/TRBV6-3	TRBJ2-5
CSARPRGVELLNEQFF	TRBV20-1	TRBJ2-1
CASSYSVRETQYF	TRBV6-5	TRBJ2-5
CASSEILMGTESYNEQFF	TRBV2	TRBJ2-1
CASSRGPSGNTIYF	TRBV9	TRBJ1-3
CSARDQRGSYEQYF	TRBV20-1	TRBJ2-7
CSAARGAVYEQYF	TRBV20-1	TRBJ2-7
CASSLGQGNWGRGETQYF	TRBV5-1	TRBJ2-5
CSVETGGTYEQYF	TRBV29-1	TRBJ2-7
CASSARLASPYNEQFF	TRBV19	TRBJ2-1
CASSVGWELEQYF	TRBV2	TRBJ2-7
CASSQETILAGGPVYNEQFF	TRBV4-2	TRBJ2-1
CASSQTGQPNYGYTF	TRBV3-1	TRBJ1-2
CASSPRVAGFPEVHEQFF	TRBV19	TRBJ2-1
CASGETGTYNEQFF	TRBV2	TRBJ2-1
CASSLTPDRYQETQYF	TRBV7-9	TRBJ2-5
CASSLAGTIAEAFF	TRBV11-1	TRBJ1-1
CASSVGTASSYEQYF	TRBV5-1	TRBJ2-7
CATSRYTDGPNEKLFF	TRBV15	TRBJ1-4
CASSHPQQPGLAGLPYEQYF	TRBV4-2	TRBJ2-7
CASSEWTRTGYTF	TRBV28	TRBJ1-2
CATSGTRSAYEQYF	TRBV15	TRBJ2-7
CASSIDWGQTEAFF	TRBV19	TRBJ1-1
CSLQGEQETQYF	TRBV29-1	TRBJ2-5
CASSWTGGFYEQYF	TRBV27	TRBJ2-7
CASSLSPRTPGELFF	TRBV7-2	TRBJ2-2
CSAPIAGGFYEQYF	TRBV20-1	TRBJ2-7
CASMRGSLSNQPQHF	TRBV2	TRBJ1-5
CASSLYGGLKSSSPLHF	TRBV7-6	TRBJ1-6
CASSSATGELFF	TRBV11-2	TRBJ2-2
CASSEGLEETQYF	TRBV9	TRBJ2-5
CASTLGGAAYEQYF	TRBV2	TRBJ2-7